This TCR beta chain is from a study of beta chain features in type 1 diabetes. cDNA synthesis used the whole RNA isolate, giving expressed TCRB sequences. Data came from immunoSEQ multiplex PCR; TCRdb stores just in-frame clones and leaves some out. Here the sample spans hundreds of thousands of clones, 17% being singletons. Trimming stripped 2 bases from V and 3 bases from J, with 11 bases between. The germline CDR1 and CDR2 sequences are MNHNY and SVGAGI (reference sequence). The CDR3 is 14 residues long. The TCR sequence derives from a woman between 18 and 30 years old in good health. V is TRBV6-6 and J is TRBJ2-7; possibly TRBD1 or TRBD2 for D (5 bases each). The specimen was naive CD4+ T cells from blood. CDR3 coding DNA: TGTGCCAGCAGTTACCGGTCGGGGCGCTACGAGCAGTACTTC. This codes for CASSYRSGRYEQYF.